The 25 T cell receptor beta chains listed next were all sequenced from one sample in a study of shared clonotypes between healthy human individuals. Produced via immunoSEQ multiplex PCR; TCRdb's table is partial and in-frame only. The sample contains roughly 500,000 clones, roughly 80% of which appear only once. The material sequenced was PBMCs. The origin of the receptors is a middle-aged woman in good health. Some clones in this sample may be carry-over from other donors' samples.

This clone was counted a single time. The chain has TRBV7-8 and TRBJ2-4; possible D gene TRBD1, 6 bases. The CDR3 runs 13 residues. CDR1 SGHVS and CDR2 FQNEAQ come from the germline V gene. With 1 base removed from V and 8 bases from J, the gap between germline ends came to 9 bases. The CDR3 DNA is TGTGCCAGCAGCTTAGGGAACAGGGACATTCAGTACTTC. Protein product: CASSLGNRDIQYF.

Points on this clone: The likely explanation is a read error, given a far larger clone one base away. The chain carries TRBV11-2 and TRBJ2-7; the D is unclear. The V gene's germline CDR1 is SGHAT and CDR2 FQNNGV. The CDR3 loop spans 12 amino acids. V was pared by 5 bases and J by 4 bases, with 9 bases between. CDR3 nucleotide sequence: TGTGCCAGCAGCCGGTGTGGTTACGAGCAGTACTTC. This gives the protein CASSRCGYEQYF. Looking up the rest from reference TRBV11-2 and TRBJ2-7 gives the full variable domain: EAGVAQSPRYKIIEKRQSVAFWCNPISGHATLYWYQQILGQGPKLLIQFQNNGVVDDSQLPKDRFSAERLKGVDSTLKIQPAKLEDSAVYLCASSRCGYEQYFGPGTRLTVT.

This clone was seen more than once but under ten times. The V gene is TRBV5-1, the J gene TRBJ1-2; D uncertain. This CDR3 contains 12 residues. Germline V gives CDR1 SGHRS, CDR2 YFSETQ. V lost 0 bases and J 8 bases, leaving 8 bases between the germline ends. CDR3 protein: CASSLAGQGYTF. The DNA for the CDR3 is TGCGCCAGCAGCTTGGCGGGTCAGGGCTACACCTTC.

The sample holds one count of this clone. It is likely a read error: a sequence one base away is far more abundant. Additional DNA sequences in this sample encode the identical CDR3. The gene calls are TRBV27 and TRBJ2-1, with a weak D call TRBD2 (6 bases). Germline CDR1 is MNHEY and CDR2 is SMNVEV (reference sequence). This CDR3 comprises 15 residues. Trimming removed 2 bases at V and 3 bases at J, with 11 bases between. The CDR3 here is CASSLREPGYNEQFF. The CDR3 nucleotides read TGTGCCAGCAGTTTACGGGAGCCTGGCTACAATGAGCAGTTCTTC.

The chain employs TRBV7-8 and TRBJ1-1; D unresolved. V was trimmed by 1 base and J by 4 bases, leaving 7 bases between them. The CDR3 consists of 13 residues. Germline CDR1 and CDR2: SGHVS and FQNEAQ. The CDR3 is CASSLGELTEAFF. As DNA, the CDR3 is TGTGCCAGCAGCTTAGGGGAACTCACTGAAGCTTTCTTT.

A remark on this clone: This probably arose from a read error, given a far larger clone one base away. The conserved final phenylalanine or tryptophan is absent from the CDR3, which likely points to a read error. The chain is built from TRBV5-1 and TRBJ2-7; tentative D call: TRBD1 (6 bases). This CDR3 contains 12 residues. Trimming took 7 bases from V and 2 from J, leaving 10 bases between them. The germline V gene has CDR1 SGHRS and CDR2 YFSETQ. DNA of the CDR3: TGCGCCAGCCGACAGGATCCCTACGAGCAGTACCTC. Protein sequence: CASRQDPYEQYL.

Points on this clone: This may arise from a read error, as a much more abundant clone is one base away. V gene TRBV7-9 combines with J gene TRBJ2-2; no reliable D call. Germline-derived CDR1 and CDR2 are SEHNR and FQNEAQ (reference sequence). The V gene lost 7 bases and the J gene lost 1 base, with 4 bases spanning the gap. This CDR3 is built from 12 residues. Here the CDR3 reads CASNLNTGELFF. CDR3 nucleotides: TGTGCCAGCAATTTGAACACCGGGGAGCTGTTTTTT.

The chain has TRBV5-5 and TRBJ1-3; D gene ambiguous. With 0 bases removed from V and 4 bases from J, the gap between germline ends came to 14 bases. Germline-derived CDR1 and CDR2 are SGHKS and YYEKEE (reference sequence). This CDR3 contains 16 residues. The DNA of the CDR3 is TGTGCCAGCAGCTTGGTCTCTGGGGAGTTAGGAAACACCATATATTTT. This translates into CASSLVSGELGNTIYF.

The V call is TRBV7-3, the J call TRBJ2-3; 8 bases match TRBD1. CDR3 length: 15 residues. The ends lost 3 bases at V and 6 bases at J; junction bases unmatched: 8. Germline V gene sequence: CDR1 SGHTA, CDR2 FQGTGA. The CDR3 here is CASSFDGQGWDTQYF. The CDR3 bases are TGTGCCAGCAGCTTCGATGGACAGGGATGGGATACGCAGTATTTT.

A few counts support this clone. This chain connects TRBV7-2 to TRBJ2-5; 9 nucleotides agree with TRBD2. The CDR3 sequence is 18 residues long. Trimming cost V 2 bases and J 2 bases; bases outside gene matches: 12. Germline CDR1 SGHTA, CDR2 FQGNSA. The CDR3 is CASSLLPPLAGRQETQYF. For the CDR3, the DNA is TGTGCCAGCAGCTTACTCCCGCCCCTAGCGGGGAGACAAGAGACCCAGTACTTC.

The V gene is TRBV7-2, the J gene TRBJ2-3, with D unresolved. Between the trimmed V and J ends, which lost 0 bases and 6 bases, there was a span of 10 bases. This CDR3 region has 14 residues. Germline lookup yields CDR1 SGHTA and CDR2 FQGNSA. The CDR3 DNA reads TGTGCCAGCAGCTTAGCTTGGCAGTCGGATACGCAGTATTTT. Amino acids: CASSLAWQSDTQYF.

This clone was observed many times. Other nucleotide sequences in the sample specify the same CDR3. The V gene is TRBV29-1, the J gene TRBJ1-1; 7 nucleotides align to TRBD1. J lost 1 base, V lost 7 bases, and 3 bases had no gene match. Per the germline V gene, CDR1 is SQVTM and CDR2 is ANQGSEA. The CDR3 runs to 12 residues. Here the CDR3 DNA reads TGCAGCGGGGGACAGCAGAACACTGAAGCTTTCTTT. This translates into CSGGQQNTEAFF. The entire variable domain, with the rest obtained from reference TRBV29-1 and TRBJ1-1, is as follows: SAVISQKPSRDICQRGTSLTIQCQVDSQVTMMFWYRQQPGQSLTLIATANQGSEATYESGFVIDKFPISRPNLTFSTLTVSNMSPEDSSIYLCSGGQQNTEAFFGQGTRLTVV.

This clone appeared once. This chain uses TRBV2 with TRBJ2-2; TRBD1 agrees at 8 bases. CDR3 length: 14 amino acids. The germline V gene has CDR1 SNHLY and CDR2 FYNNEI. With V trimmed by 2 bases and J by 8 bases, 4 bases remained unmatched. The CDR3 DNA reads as TGTGCCAGCAGTGAATCCAGGGGGCTTGGGGAGCTGTTTTTT. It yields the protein CASSESRGLGELFF. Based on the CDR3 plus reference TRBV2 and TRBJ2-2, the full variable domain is EPEVTQTPSHQVTQMGQEVILRCVPISNHLYFYWYRQILGQKVEFLVSFYNNEISEKSEIFDDQFSVERPDGSNFTLKIRSTKLEDSAMYFCASSESRGLGELFFGEGSRLTVL.

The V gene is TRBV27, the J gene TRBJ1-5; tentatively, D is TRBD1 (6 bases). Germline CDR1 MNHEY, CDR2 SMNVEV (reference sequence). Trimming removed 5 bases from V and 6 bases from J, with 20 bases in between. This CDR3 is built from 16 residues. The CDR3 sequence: CASSPRGSGEGQPQHF. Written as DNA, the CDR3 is TGTGCCAGCAGTCCAAGGGGGTCGGGGGAAGGTCAGCCCCAGCATTTT.

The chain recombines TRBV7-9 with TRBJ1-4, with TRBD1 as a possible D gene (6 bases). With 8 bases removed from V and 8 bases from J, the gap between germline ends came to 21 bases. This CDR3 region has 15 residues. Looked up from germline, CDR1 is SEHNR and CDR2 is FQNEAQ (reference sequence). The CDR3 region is CASGPMGGQGEKLFF. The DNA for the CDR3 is TGTGCCAGCGGCCCCATGGGGGGCCAGGGAGAAAAACTGTTTTTT.

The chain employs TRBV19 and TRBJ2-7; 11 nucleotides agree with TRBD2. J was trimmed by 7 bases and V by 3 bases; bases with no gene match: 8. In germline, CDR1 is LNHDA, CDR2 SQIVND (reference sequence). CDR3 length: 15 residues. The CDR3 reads CASSIRLAGGEEQYF. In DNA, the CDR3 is TGTGCCAGTAGTATCCGATTAGCGGGAGGGGAAGAGCAGTACTTC.

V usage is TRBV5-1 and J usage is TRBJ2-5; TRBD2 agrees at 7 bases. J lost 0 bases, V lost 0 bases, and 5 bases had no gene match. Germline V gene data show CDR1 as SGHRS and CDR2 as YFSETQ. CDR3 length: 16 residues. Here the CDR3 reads CASSLGSLADQETQYF. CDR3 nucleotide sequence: TGCGCCAGCAGCTTGGGATCCCTAGCGGACCAAGAGACCCAGTACTTC.

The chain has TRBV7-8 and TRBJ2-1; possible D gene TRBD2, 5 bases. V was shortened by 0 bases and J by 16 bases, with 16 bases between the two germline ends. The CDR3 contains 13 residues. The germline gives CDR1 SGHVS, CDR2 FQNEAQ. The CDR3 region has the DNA TGTGCCAGCAGCTTAGCACAACTAGACAATCTATTCTTC. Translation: CASSLAQLDNLFF. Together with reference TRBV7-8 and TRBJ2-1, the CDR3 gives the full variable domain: GAGVSQSPRYKVAKRGQDVALRCDPISGHVSLFWYQQALGQGPEFLTYFQNEAQLDKSGLPSDRFFAERPEGSVSTLKIQRTQQEDSAVYLCASSLAQLDNLFFGPGTRLTVL.

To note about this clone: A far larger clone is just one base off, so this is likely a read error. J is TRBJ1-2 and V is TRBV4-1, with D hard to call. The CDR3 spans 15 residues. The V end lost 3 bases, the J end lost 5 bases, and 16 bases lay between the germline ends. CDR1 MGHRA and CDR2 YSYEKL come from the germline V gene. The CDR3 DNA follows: TGCGCCAGCAGCCATGGGTCTGGGATTGGGTATGGCTACACCTTC. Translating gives CASSHGSGIGYGYTF.

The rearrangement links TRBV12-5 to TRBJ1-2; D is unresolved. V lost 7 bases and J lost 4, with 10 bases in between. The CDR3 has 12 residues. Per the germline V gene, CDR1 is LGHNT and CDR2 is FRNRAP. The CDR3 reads CASAIGIYGYTF. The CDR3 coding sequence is TGTGCTAGTGCCATAGGGATCTATGGCTACACCTTC.

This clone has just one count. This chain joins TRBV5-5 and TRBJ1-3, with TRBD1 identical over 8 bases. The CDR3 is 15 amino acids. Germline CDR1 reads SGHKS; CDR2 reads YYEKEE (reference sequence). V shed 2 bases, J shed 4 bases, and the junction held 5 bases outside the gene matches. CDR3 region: CASSLWTGTGNTIYF. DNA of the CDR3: TGTGCCAGCAGCTTATGGACAGGGACCGGAAACACCATATATTTT.

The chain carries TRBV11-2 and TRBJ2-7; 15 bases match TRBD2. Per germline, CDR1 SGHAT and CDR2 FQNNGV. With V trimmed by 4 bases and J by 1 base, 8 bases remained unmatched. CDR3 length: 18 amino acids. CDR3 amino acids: CASSSWTSGRAGSYEQYF. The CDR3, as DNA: TGTGCCAGCAGCTCCTGGACTAGCGGGAGGGCCGGATCCTACGAGCAGTACTTC.

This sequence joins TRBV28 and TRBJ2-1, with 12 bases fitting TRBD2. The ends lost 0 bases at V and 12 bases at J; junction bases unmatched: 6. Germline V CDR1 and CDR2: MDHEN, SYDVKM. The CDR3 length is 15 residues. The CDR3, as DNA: TGTGCCAGCAGTTTATGGGGACAGGGACTAGCGGGGCAGTTCTTC. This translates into CASSLWGQGLAGQFF.

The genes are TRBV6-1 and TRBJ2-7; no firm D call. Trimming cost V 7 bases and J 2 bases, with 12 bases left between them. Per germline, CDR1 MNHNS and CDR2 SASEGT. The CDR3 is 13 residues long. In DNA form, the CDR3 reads TGTGCCAGCACCCAGTACTGGACCTACGAGCAGTACTTC. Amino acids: CASTQYWTYEQYF.

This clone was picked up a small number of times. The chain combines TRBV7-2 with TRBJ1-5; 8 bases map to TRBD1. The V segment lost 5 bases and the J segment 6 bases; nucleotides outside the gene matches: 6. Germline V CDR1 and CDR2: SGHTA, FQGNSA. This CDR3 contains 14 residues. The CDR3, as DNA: TGTGCCAGCAGCCTGGACAGGGTCGGTCAGCCCCAGCATTTT. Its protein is CASSLDRVGQPQHF.